Here is one TCR beta chain with its context. Its antigen is still unknown. Authors' methods: After removing out-of-frame reads, around 2 million distinct TCRbeta sequences remained. The table came from immunoSEQ multiplex PCR; TCRdb's copy has only in-frame clones and leaves some out. The D gene and trimming were derived from the DNA, and the V and J assignments and clone size from that table. Among around 84,000 clones listed, less than 90% were seen once. Single viable CD3+CD4+CD8-CD45RO+ cells were sorted as the memory CD4+ T cells. These data come from a study of memory CD4+ T cells and cytomegalovirus serostatus. Study-level information: This sample comes from healthy Belgian adults, eight to ten CMV seropositive, about 23 seronegative. Findings and limits, study-wide: A US-trained random forest predicted CMV serostatus with median AUC around 0.92. Each of approximately 61 CMV-associated TCRbeta sequences occurred in one to five individuals.

This CDR3 contains 13 residues. Germline V gene sequence: CDR1 SGHTA, CDR2 FQGNSA. V lost 5 bases, J lost 4 bases, and 10 bases lay in between. Specimen: memory CD4+ T cells from blood. J is TRBJ2-3 and V is TRBV7-2; D remains unclear. This TCR derives from an adult in good health and CMV-seronegative. DNA of the CDR3: TGTGCCAGCAGCCCGCACGGGTCAGATACGCAGTATTTT. Protein sequence: CASSPHGSDTQYF.